Listed below are T cell receptor beta chains from one sample, sequenced in a study of cytomegalovirus exposure and HLA in healthy donors. The table came from immunoSEQ multiplex PCR; TCRdb's copy has only in-frame clones and leaves some out. The table records over 150,000 clones, roughly 82% of them present only once. Specimen: PBMCs. Receptors originate from a woman in her thirties in good health and CMV-seropositive. CDR3s include the opening cysteine and the closing phenylalanine or tryptophan. Fields, in order: clone size, J gene, D gene, V gene, CDR3 DNA, CDR3 protein. D genes are given only for firm matches. The listing skips clone size in some rows; elsewhere it reads once, few, many or a size class.

NA	TRBJ2-1	NA	TRBV7-8	TGTGCCAGCAGCCCCGCCGGCGAGGAGTTATTAGAGCAGTTCTTC	CASSPAGEELLEQFF
NA	TRBJ2-7	TRBD2	TRBV2	TGTGCCAGCAGTGGGACTAGCGGGAGGGCCAACGAGCAGTACTTC	CASSGTSGRANEQYF
NA	TRBJ2-7	TRBD2	TRBV29-1	TGCAGCGCCGGTACGGGGGGCGAGCAGTACTTC	CSAGTGGEQYF
NA	TRBJ2-7	NA	TRBV2	TGTGCCAGCCAGGGCAGATATAATACCTACGAGCAGTACTTC	CASQGRYNTYEQYF
NA	TRBJ1-1	TRBD1	TRBV7-6	TGTGCCAGCAGCTTAGTTAAGGGACAGGGGAACACTGAAGCTTTCTTT	CASSLVKGQGNTEAFF
NA	TRBJ2-7	NA	TRBV7-6	TGTGCCAGCAGCTTAGGAACTAGCTCGGCCTACGAGCAGTACTTC	CASSLGTSSAYEQYF
NA	TRBJ2-7	NA	TRBV28	TGTGCCAGCAGTTTAGCGGGCACAACCTCCTACGAGCAGTACTTC	CASSLAGTTSYEQYF
few	TRBJ1-5	TRBD1	TRBV29-1	TGCAGCGTCCGACAGGGTAGCAATCAGCCCCAGCATTTT	CSVRQGSNQPQHF
NA	TRBJ1-4	NA	TRBV29-1	TGCAGCGTTGAAGCCTCTACAGGCCCAACTAATGAAAAACTGTTTTTT	CSVEASTGPTNEKLFF
NA	TRBJ2-7	NA	TRBV5-1	TGCGCCAGCAGCTTTGGAGGGACTTACGAGCAGTACTTC	CASSFGGTYEQYF
NA	TRBJ2-1	TRBD2	TRBV9	TGTGCCAGCAGCGTCAGGACTAGCGGGAGGGTCGATGAGCAGTTCTTC	CASSVRTSGRVDEQFF
NA	TRBJ1-1	NA	TRBV4-1	TGCGCCAGCAGCCAGGGTTGGAGCACTGAAGCTTTCTTT	CASSQGWSTEAFF
NA	TRBJ2-7	TRBD2	TRBV5-1	TGCGCCAGCAGCTTGGGGGTAGCGGGAGGCTACGAGCAGTACTTC	CASSLGVAGGYEQYF
NA	TRBJ2-1	TRBD2	TRBV5-6	TGTGCCAGCAGCTTGGATCGCGGGAGTCGGTACAATGAGCAGTTCTTC	CASSLDRGSRYNEQFF
NA	TRBJ1-1	TRBD1	TRBV6-5	TGTGCCAGCAGTTACACGGGACAGGGGGCATATACTGAAGCTTTCTTT	CASSYTGQGAYTEAFF
NA	TRBJ1-3	NA	TRBV19	TGTGCCAGTAGTAGGGGACAACAAGGAAACACCATATATTTT	CASSRGQQGNTIYF
NA	TRBJ2-1	NA	TRBV4-1	TGCGCCAGCAGCCAAGATTGGGGCGAATACAATGAGCAGTTCTTC	CASSQDWGEYNEQFF
NA	TRBJ2-7	TRBD1	TRBV29-1	TGCAGCGTTGAAACAGGGGGCGATCTTTACGAGCAGTACTTC	CSVETGGDLYEQYF
NA	TRBJ2-5	NA	TRBV30	TGTGCCTGGAGTGTGACGGGGGAGACCCAGTACTTC	CAWSVTGETQYF
NA	TRBJ2-7	TRBD1	TRBV23-1	TGCGCCAGCAGTCCGGATCGGGACAGCTCCTCCATACATTACACCCCCTACGAGCAGTACTTC	CASSPDRDSSSIHYTPYEQYF
NA	TRBJ1-4	NA	TRBV7-9	TGTGCCAGCAGCTTAGGCTGGGAGGGTGAAAAACTGTTTTTT	CASSLGWEGEKLFF
once	TRBJ2-1	TRBD1	TRBV7-9	TGTGCCAGCAGCTTAGTAGTTGGGACAGGGGACAATGAGCAGTTCTTC	CASSLVVGTGDNEQFF
NA	TRBJ2-2	TRBD2	TRBV30	TGTGCCTGGAGTGTACTAGCGGGAGCTTTGACCGGGGAGCTGTTTTTT	CAWSVLAGALTGELFF
NA	TRBJ2-1	NA	TRBV5-1	TGCGCCAGCAGCTTGGGTCAGGGAACCTACAATGAGCAGTTCTTC	CASSLGQGTYNEQFF
NA	TRBJ1-5	NA	TRBV6-6	TGTGCCAGCAGTACCGCCCGCAACAGCCGCAATCAGCCCCAGCATTTT	CASSTARNSRNQPQHF
NA	TRBJ2-7	NA	TRBV28	TGTGCCAGCAGCCCCCTGGAGGAGGGGTTCGAGCAGTACTTC	CASSPLEEGFEQYF
NA	TRBJ1-3	NA	TRBV5-4	TGTGCCAGCAGCTCAGGGATCAACTCTGGAAACACCATATATTTT	CASSSGINSGNTIYF
NA	TRBJ2-3	NA	TRBV6-1	TGTGCCAGCAGTATTACAGGAGAGACGGCAGATACGCAGTATTTT	CASSITGETADTQYF
NA	TRBJ1-1	NA	TRBV28	TGTGCCAGCAGTGCGCTCGCGGCTGGTGAAGCTTTCTTT	CASSALAAGEAFF
NA	TRBJ1-1	NA	TRBV15	TGTGCCACCAGTATCCCAGGGTTGGGCACTGAAGCTTTCTTT	CATSIPGLGTEAFF
NA	TRBJ1-1	TRBD1	TRBV25-1	TGTGCCAGCGGAGGGACAGTGAACACTGAAGCTTTCTTT	CASGGTVNTEAFF
NA	TRBJ2-7	TRBD2	TRBV2	TGTGCCAGCTTTACTAGCGGGAGGAGGTACGAGCAGTACTTC	CASFTSGRRYEQYF
once	TRBJ2-7	TRBD2	TRBV29-1	TGCAGCGTTTTACCGGGACTAGCCTACGAGCAGTACTTC	CSVLPGLAYEQYF
NA	TRBJ2-2	TRBD1	TRBV28	TGTGCCAGCAGCTCCTTATCCCCAGGGGGTTGGGGGGAGCTGTTTTTT	CASSSLSPGGWGELFF
NA	TRBJ2-3	NA	TRBV5-1	TGCGCCAGCAGCCTGCGTAGCGCGGGAGATACGCAGTATTTT	CASSLRSAGDTQYF
few	TRBJ2-2	NA	TRBV30	TGTGCCTGGAAGCAGGGGCTCACCGGGGAGCTGTTTTTT	CAWKQGLTGELFF
NA	TRBJ1-4	TRBD1	TRBV27	TGTGCCAGCAGCTTCCGGACAGGGACAGCAACTAATGAAAAACTGTTTTTT	CASSFRTGTATNEKLFF
NA	TRBJ2-7	TRBD2	TRBV11-3	TGTGCCAGCAGCCCTAGCGGGAGGCCCTACGAGCAGTACTTC	CASSPSGRPYEQYF
NA	TRBJ1-2	NA	TRBV5-1	TGCGCCAGCAGCTTGAAACGTGGAGGGTCCGGCGGCTACACCTTC	CASSLKRGGSGGYTF
NA	TRBJ2-5	TRBD2	TRBV27	TGTGCCAGCAGTCCCCGGGGGGGAGAGACCCAGTACTTC	CASSPRGGETQYF
NA	TRBJ2-2	TRBD2	TRBV2	TGTGCCAGCAGCGATTATATAGCGGGAGGGCCGGTCACCGGGGAGCTGTTTTTT	CASSDYIAGGPVTGELFF
NA	TRBJ1-3	TRBD1	TRBV6-1	TGTGCCAGCAGTGAAGAGGGGGCCCCTAGGGCCACCATATATTTT	CASSEEGAPRATIYF
NA	TRBJ2-1	TRBD1	TRBV29-1	TGCAGCGTTGACAAAATTCGAGCAGCGGGACAGGGCCCTTACAATGAGCAGTTCTTC	CSVDKIRAAGQGPYNEQFF
few	TRBJ1-5	NA	TRBV19	TGTGCCAGTAGTATAGTCGGGGGACCCCATCAGCCCCAGCATTTT	CASSIVGGPHQPQHF
NA	TRBJ2-5	TRBD2	TRBV5-3	TGTGCCAGAAGCTTGGTGGCGGGAGGCAATCAAGAGACCCAGTACTTC	CARSLVAGGNQETQYF
once	TRBJ2-1	TRBD2	TRBV9	TGTGCCAGCAGCCCCGGGACTAGCGGATACAATGAGCAGTTCTTC	CASSPGTSGYNEQFF
NA	TRBJ2-5	NA	TRBV28	TGTGCCAGCAGTCGCACAGGGGGGGCAGAGACCCAGTACTTC	CASSRTGGAETQYF
few	TRBJ1-5	NA	TRBV19	TGTGCCAGTAGTATTATGGGCACAGGTGGTCAGCCCCAGCATTTT	CASSIMGTGGQPQHF
NA	TRBJ2-7	NA	TRBV10-3	TGTGCCATCAGTGAGTCGATACTGCCTTACGAGCAGTACTTC	CAISESILPYEQYF
NA	TRBJ1-5	NA	TRBV28	TGTGCCAGCAGTCCCCCAAGGCAGGGAGGAGGACAGCCCCAGCATTTT	CASSPPRQGGGQPQHF
NA	TRBJ2-7	TRBD2	TRBV7-9	TGTGCCAGCTCTGGACTAGCGGGAGTCTACGAGCAGTACTTC	CASSGLAGVYEQYF
few	TRBJ1-2	TRBD1	TRBV5-1	TGCGCCAGCAGCAATCCGGGACAGAGTGGCTACACCTTC	CASSNPGQSGYTF
few	TRBJ1-5	NA	TRBV4-1	TGCGCCAGCAGCAAGAGGTCAGATCAGCCCCAGCATTTT	CASSKRSDQPQHF
NA	TRBJ2-7	TRBD2	TRBV6-1	TGTGCCGGCCGGGGGGGGGCCTCCTACGAGCAGTACTTC	CAGRGGASYEQYF
NA	TRBJ1-1	NA	TRBV4-1	TGCGCCAGCAGCCAAGGCCCCGGACCCCGGGAGACTGAAGCTTTCTTT	CASSQGPGPRETEAFF
NA	TRBJ2-1	TRBD2	TRBV10-3	TGTGCCGCCACTAGCGGGGGGAAATCCTACAATGAGCAGTTCTTC	CAATSGGKSYNEQFF
NA	TRBJ2-5	TRBD2	TRBV27	TGTGCCAGCAGTCTTGGGACTAGCGGCACAGGGGAGACCCAGTACTTC	CASSLGTSGTGETQYF
NA	TRBJ2-7	TRBD2	TRBV7-9	TGTGCCAGCAGCTCAGCCCCTACTAGCGGGAGAATCGAGCAGTACTTC	CASSSAPTSGRIEQYF